This TCR beta chain was found in a study of control samples from healthy donors and cancer patients. The germline V and J ends were trimmed by 1 base and 0 bases, with 16 bases remaining between them. The CDR3 has 18 residues. From germline, CDR1 is SGHAT and CDR2 FQNNGV. Data came from immunoSEQ multiplex PCR; TCRdb stores just in-frame clones and leaves some out. Of around 99,000 clones in the sample, around 89% are singletons; the top ten hold under 20%. This rearrangement joins TRBV11-2 to TRBJ2-4, with D maybe TRBD2 (6 bases). The source of this sequence is a woman in her forties or fifties in good health. Sequencing was done on a sample of blood. The CDR3 bases are TGTGCCAGCAGCTTAGTAGGTCGGGGGATCCTAGCCAAAAACATTCAGTACTTC. Residues: CASSLVGRGILAKNIQYF.